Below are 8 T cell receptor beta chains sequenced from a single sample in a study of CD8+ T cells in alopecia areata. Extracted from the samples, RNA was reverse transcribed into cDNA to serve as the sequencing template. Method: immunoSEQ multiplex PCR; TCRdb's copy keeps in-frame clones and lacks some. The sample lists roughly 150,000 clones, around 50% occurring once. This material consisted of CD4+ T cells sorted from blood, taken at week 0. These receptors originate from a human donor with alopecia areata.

Written as DNA, the CDR3 is TGTGCCTGGAGCCCCAGGGGCTACACCGGGGAGCTGTTTTTT. Encoded protein: CAWSPRGYTGELFF. The chain recombines TRBV30 with TRBJ2-2, with D tentatively TRBD1 (6 bases). CDR1 and CDR2 from the germline V gene are GTSNPN and SVGIG (reference sequence). This CDR3 is built from 14 residues. With 3 bases removed from V and 3 bases from J, the gap between germline ends came to 11 bases.

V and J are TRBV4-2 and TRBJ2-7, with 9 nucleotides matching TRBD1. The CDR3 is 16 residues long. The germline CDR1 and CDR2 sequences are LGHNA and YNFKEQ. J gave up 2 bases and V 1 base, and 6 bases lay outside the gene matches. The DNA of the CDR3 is TGTGCCAGCAGCCAAGTACAGAGACAGGGGGCCTACGAGCAGTACTTC. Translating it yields CASSQVQRQGAYEQYF.

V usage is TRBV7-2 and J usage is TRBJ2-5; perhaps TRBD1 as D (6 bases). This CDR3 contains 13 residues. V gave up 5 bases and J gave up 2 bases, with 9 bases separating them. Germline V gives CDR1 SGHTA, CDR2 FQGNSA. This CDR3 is CASSPDRQETQYF. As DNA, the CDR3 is TGTGCCAGCAGCCCCGACAGGCAAGAGACCCAGTACTTC.

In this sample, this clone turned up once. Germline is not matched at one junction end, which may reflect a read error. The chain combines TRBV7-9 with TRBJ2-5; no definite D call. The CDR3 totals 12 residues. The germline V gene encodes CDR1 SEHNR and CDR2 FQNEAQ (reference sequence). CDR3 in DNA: TGTGCCAGTGCTGGGGTGCGAGAGACCCTGTACTTC. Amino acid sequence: CASAGVRETLYF.

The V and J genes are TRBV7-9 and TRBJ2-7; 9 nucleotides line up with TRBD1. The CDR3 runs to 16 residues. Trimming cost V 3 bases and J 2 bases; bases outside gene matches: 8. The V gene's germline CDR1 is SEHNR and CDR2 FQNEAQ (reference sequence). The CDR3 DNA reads TGTGCCAGCAGCTTGCTGGGGGACAGGGTAACCTACGAGCAGTACTTC. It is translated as CASSLLGDRVTYEQYF.

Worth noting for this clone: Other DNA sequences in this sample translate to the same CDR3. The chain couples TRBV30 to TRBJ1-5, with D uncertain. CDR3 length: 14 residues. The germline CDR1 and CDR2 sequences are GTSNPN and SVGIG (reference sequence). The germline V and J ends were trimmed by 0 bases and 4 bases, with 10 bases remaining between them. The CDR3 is CAWSVPGGNQPQHF. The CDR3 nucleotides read TGTGCCTGGAGTGTACCGGGAGGGAATCAGCCCCAGCATTTT. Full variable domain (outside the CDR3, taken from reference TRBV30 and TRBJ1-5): SQTIHQWPATLVQPVGSPLSLECTVEGTSNPNLYWYRQAAGRGLQLLFYSVGIGQISSEVPQNLSASRPQDRQFILSSKKLLLSDSGFYLCAWSVPGGNQPQHFGDGTRLSIL.

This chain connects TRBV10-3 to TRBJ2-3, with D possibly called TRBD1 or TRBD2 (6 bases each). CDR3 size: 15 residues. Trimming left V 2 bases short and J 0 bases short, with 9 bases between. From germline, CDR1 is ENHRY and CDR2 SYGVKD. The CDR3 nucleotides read TGTGCCATCAGTGAGAGGGGGGCCAGCACAGATACGCAGTATTTT. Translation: CAISERGASTDTQYF.

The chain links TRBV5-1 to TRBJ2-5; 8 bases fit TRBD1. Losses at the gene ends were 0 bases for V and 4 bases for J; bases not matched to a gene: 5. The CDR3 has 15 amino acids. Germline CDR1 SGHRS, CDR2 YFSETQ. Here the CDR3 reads CASSLDETGVETQYF. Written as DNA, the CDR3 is TGCGCCAGCAGCTTGGATGAGACAGGGGTAGAGACCCAGTACTTC.